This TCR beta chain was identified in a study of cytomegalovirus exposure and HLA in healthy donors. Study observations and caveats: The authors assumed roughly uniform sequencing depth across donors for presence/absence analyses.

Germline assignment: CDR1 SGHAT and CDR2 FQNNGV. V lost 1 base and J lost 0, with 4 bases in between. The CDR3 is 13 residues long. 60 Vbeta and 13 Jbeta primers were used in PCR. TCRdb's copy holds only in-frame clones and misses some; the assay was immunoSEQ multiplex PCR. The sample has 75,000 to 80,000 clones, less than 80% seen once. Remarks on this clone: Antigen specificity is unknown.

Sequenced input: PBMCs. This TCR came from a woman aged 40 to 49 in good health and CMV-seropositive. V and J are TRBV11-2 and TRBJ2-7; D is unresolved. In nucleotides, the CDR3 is TGTGCCAGCAGCTTAGGGAGCTCCTACGAGCAGTACTTC. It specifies CASSLGSSYEQYF.